The rows below give T cell receptor beta chains drawn from one sample of a study of blood T cell repertoires in COVID-19. The repertoire was sequenced with immunoSEQ multiplex PCR; TCRdb's copy has only in-frame clones and lacks some. Of around 100,000 clones in the sample, more than 75% were seen once. Sequenced: peripheral blood. The receptors come from a man between 35 and 55 years old with acute or convalescent COVID-19. The CDR3 runs from the conserved cysteine through the conserved F or W. A D gene is named only where the DNA matches it firmly. Clone sizes are given selectively: once, few, many, or a class where the clone is expanded.

>TRBD2|TRBV5-1|.|TRBJ2-5
TGCGCCAGTAAAACCGGGACTAGCTATGAGACCCAGTACTTC
CASKTGTSYETQYF
>.|TRBV28|.|TRBJ2-7
TGTGCCAGCAGTTTGGTCGGGGAAGGGTTTGGTATCGAGCAGTACTTC
CASSLVGEGFGIEQYF
>TRBD1|TRBV6-1|.|TRBJ2-1
TGTGCCAGCAGTGAAAGGCAGGGGGCACTCTCCTACAATGAGCAGTTCTTC
CASSERQGALSYNEQFF
>TRBD2|TRBV6-6|.|TRBJ2-1
TGTGCCAGCAGTCCCGGGACTAGCGGGATGGTCAGGGATGAGCAGTTCTTC
CASSPGTSGMVRDEQFF
>TRBD2|TRBV19|.|TRBJ2-7
TGTGCCTGCCGATCACCACCGGGGGGAGAGGGGTTTGAGCAGTACTTC
CACRSPPGGEGFEQYF
>TRBD1|TRBV6-5|.|TRBJ1-5
TGTGCCAGCAACAGGGGGACGGTCGGAAATCAGCCCCAGCATTTT
CASNRGTVGNQPQHF
>TRBD1|TRBV6-5|once|TRBJ1-5
TGTGCCAGCAGTCCGGACAGGGGATATCAGCCCCAGCATTTT
CASSPDRGYQPQHF
>.|TRBV6-5|.|TRBJ1-2
TGTGCCAGCAGGTCTACTAAGGGAGGGTACACCTTC
CASRSTKGGYTF
>TRBD2|TRBV27|.|TRBJ2-7
TGTGCCAGCCGACTAGCGGGAGTGGGGGCCGAGCAGTACTTC
CASRLAGVGAEQYF
>TRBD2|TRBV5-1|.|TRBJ2-3
TGCGCCGGCAGGACTAGCGGCGATACGCAGTATTTT
CAGRTSGDTQYF
>TRBD1|TRBV18|.|TRBJ1-2
TGTGCCAGCTCACCACTAGTAAAATCCGGGACAGCCTATGGCTACACCTTC
CASSPLVKSGTAYGYTF
>.|TRBV19|.|TRBJ1-3
TGTGCCAGTAGTATTAGAACTTCTGGAAACACCATATATTTT
CASSIRTSGNTIYF
>.|TRBV19|.|TRBJ1-6
TGTGCCAGTAGTAGGGGACATAAACAGGGTTCACCCCTCCACTTT
CASSRGHKQGSPLHF
>.|TRBV7-8|.|TRBJ2-7
TGTGCCAGCAGCTTAGGGACAAGCTCCTACGAGCAGTACTTC
CASSLGTSSYEQYF
>TRBD2|TRBV19|once|TRBJ2-7
TGTGCCAGTAGTGGACCGGGACTAGGCTACGAGCAGTACTTC
CASSGPGLGYEQYF
>.|TRBV12-5|.|TRBJ2-3
TGTGCTAGTGGTTTGCTCCTGACGACAGGACCGAGCACAGATACGCAGTATTTT
CASGLLLTTGPSTDTQYF
>.|TRBV19|.|TRBJ2-3
TGTGCCAGTAGGGAGGGAACAGATACGCAGTATTTT
CASREGTDTQYF
>.|TRBV12-5|.|TRBJ2-2
TGTGCTAGTGGTTTGGCATACGGGACAACGAACACCGGGGAGCTGTTTTTT
CASGLAYGTTNTGELFF
>TRBD1|TRBV7-8|.|TRBJ2-5
TGTGCCAGCAGTAGAGGGACAGGGGTTCAAGAGACCCAGTACTTC
CASSRGTGVQETQYF
>.|TRBV28|.|TRBJ2-7
TGTGCCAGCAGTTTATCTAGGAGCGAGCAGTACTTC
CASSLSRSEQYF
>.|TRBV6-1|.|TRBJ1-1
TGTGCCAGCAGTGAAATGGGGCAGGCTTTCTTT
CASSEMGQAFF
>.|TRBV9|.|TRBJ2-2
TGTGCCAGCAGCCAACAGGGCTCGGAGCTGTTTTTT
CASSQQGSELFF
>TRBD1|TRBV5-1|once|TRBJ2-7
TGCGCCAGCAGTTGGACAGGGCACGACGAGCAGTACTTC
CASSWTGHDEQYF
>TRBD1|TRBV6-5|.|TRBJ1-4
TGTGCCAGCAGTTACCCACAGGGGGCGGATGAAAAACTGTTTTTT
CASSYPQGADEKLFF
>.|TRBV20-1|.|TRBJ1-1
TGCAGTGCTCCTCTGAACACTGAAGCTTTCTTT
CSAPLNTEAFF
>.|TRBV28|few|TRBJ2-4
TGTGCCAGCAGTTTTTCACACAGGGAGATAGCCAAAAACATTCAGTACTTC
CASSFSHREIAKNIQYF
>TRBD1|TRBV2|.|TRBJ1-5
TGTGCCAGCAGTATACAGGGGAATCAGCCCCAGCATTTT
CASSIQGNQPQHF
>TRBD1|TRBV18|.|TRBJ2-1
TGTGCCAGCTCCAAAAGGGGACAGCACCTCTCCTACAATGAGCAGTTCTTC
CASSKRGQHLSYNEQFF
>.|TRBV2|.|TRBJ2-2
TGTGCCAGCAGAGGGGATAACACCGGGGAGCTGTTTTTT
CASRGDNTGELFF
>.|TRBV7-6|.|TRBJ2-1
TGTGCCAGCAGCTCCGCGGGGCGGGGTCCCGGGAATGAGCAGTTCTTC
CASSSAGRGPGNEQFF
>TRBD2|TRBV28|.|TRBJ2-4
TGTGCCAGCAGCATCGGGGGGGCCGGCTACATTCAGTACTTC
CASSIGGAGYIQYF
>.|TRBV5-1|.|TRBJ2-7
TGCGCCAGCAGCTTGGTTGCAGGGAAGGACGAGCAGTACTTC
CASSLVAGKDEQYF
>TRBD1|TRBV11-3|.|TRBJ1-4
TGTGCCAGCAGCCAACGCGGACAGGGTTCCAAAACTAATGAAAAACTGTTTTTT
CASSQRGQGSKTNEKLFF
>.|TRBV5-1|.|TRBJ1-2
TGCGCCAGCAGCACTCAGGGAGGGGGTCTGACCTATGGCTACACCTTC
CASSTQGGGLTYGYTF
>.|TRBV27|few|TRBJ1-6
TGTGCCAGCAGTCATCCTGGGAGGAATAATTCACCCCTCCACTTT
CASSHPGRNNSPLHF
>TRBD1|TRBV2|.|TRBJ2-2
TGTGCCAGCAGGCTGACAGGGGGGCCAACCGGGGAGCTGTTTTTT
CASRLTGGPTGELFF
>.|TRBV6-2/TRBV6-3|.|TRBJ2-4
TGTGCCAGCAGTTTCGTCGACAGTACCCCCCTGAGCTTC
CASSFVDSTPLSF
>TRBD1|TRBV18|.|TRBJ2-2
TGTGCCAGCTCACCTTGGACAGGGGGCTTGACCGGGGAGCTGTTTTTT
CASSPWTGGLTGELFF
>.|TRBV6-5|.|TRBJ1-2
TGTGCCAGCAGTTTTGGACTGAACTATGGCTACACCTTC
CASSFGLNYGYTF
>.|TRBV19|.|TRBJ1-6
TGTGCCAGTAGTAACCGGGACACCTATTCACCCCTCCACTTT
CASSNRDTYSPLHF
>TRBD2|TRBV30|.|TRBJ2-2
TGTGCCTGGAGTAAGACTAGCGCCCGTACCGGGGAGCTGTTTTTT
CAWSKTSARTGELFF